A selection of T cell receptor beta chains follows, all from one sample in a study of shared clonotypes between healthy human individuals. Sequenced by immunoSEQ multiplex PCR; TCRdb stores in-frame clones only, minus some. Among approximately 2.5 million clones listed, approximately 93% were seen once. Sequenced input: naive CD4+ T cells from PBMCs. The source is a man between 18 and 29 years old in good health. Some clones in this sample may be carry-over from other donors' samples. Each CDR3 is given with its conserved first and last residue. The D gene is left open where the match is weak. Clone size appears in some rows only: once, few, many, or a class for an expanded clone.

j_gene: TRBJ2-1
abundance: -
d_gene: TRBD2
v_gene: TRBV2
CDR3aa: CASSEIAGEWNEQFF
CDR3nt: TGTGCCAGCAGTGAGATAGCGGGAGAGTGGAATGAGCAGTTCTTC

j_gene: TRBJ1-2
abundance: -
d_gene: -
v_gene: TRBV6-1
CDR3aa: CASSEAGGSFGYTF
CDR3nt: TGTGCCAGCAGTGAAGCGGGGGGCAGTTTTGGCTACACCTTC

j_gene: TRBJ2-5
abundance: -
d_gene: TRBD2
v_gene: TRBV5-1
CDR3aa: CASSLVGLVAETQYF
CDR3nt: TGCGCCAGCAGCTTGGTGGGACTAGTAGCGGAGACCCAGTACTTC

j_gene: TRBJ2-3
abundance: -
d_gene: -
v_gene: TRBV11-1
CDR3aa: CASSPIAGMSTDTQYF
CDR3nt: TGTGCCAGCAGCCCGATTGCCGGGATGAGCACAGATACGCAGTATTTT

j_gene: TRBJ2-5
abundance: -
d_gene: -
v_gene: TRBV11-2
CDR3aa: CASSYDIKQETQYF
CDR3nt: TGTGCCAGCAGCTATGACATAAAACAAGAGACCCAGTACTTC

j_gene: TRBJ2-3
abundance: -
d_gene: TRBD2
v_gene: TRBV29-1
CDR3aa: CSVGLARDTDTQYF
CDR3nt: TGCAGCGTGGGACTAGCGAGGGACACAGATACGCAGTATTTT

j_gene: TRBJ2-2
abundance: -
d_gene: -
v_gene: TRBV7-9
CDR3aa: CASSLETGELFF
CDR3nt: TGTGCCAGCAGCCTAGAAACCGGGGAGCTGTTTTTT

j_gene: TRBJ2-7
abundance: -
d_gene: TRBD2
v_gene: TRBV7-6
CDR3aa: CASSFLAGPYEQYF
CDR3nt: TGTGCCAGCAGCTTTTTAGCGGGCCCCTACGAGCAGTACTTC

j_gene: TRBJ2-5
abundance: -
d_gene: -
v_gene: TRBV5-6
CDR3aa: CASSLSAGYKETQYF
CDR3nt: TGTGCCAGCAGCTTGTCCGCGGGATACAAAGAGACCCAGTACTTC

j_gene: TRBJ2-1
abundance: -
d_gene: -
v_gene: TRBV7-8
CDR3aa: CASSSSPGSYNEQFF
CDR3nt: TGTGCCAGCAGCTCCTCCCCAGGGTCCTACAATGAGCAGTTCTTC

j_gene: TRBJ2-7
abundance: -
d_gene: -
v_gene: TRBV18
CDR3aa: CASSPPRGPYEQYF
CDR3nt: TGTGCCAGCTCACCGCCGCGAGGTCCCTACGAGCAGTACTTC

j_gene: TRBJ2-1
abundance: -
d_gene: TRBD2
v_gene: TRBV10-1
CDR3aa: CASSESRGGRGYNEQFF
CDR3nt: TGCGCCAGCAGTGAGTCTCGAGGCGGGAGAGGTTACAATGAGCAGTTCTTC

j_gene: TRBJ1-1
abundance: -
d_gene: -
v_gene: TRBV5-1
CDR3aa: CASSLKWDTEAFF
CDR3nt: TGCGCCAGCAGCTTGAAGTGGGACACTGAAGCTTTCTTT

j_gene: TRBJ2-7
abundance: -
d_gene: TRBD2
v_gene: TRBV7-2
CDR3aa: CASSLAVGLAGGPFGEQYF
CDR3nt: TGTGCCAGCAGCTTAGCGGTAGGACTAGCGGGAGGGCCGTTTGGCGAGCAGTACTTC

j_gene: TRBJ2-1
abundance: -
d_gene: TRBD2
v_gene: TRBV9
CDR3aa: CASSLSPRELQFF
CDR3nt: TGTGCCAGCAGCCTCTCCCCGCGGGAGTTGCAGTTCTTC

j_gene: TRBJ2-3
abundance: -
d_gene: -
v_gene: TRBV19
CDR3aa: CASKEVGALDTQYF
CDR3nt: TGTGCCAGTAAGGAGGTAGGGGCGCTAGATACGCAGTATTTT

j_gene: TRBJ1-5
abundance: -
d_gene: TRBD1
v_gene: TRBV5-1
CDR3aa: CASSFTTGGSGNQPQHF
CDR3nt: TGCGCCAGCAGCTTTACGACAGGGGGCAGTGGCAATCAGCCCCAGCATTTT

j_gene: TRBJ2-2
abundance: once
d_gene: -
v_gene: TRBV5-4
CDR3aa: CASSLGGSGSTGELFF
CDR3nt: TGTGCCAGCAGCTTGGGGGGATCCGGGAGCACCGGGGAGCTGTTTTTT

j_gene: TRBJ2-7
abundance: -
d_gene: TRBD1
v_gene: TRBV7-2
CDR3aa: CASSTRTGDYEQYF
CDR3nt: TGTGCCAGCAGCACCCGGACAGGGGACTACGAGCAGTACTTC

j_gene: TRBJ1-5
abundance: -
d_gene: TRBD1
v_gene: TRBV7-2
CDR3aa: CASSTGQSNQPQHF
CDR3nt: TGTGCCAGCAGCACGGGACAGAGTAATCAGCCCCAGCATTTT

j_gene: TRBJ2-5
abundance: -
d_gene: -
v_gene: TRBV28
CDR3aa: CASSRPETQYF
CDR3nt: TGTGCCAGCAGTAGACCGGAGACCCAGTACTTC

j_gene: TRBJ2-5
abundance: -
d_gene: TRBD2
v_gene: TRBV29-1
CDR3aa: CSVIGLAGVAGGETQYF
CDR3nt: TGCAGCGTTATAGGACTAGCGGGCGTCGCGGGGGGGGAGACCCAGTACTTC

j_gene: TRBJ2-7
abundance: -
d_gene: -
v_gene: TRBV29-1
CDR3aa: CSAPGSIGEQYF
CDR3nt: TGCAGCGCCCCCGGGTCAATTGGGGAGCAGTACTTC

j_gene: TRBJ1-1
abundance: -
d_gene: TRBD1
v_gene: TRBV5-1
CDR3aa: CASSFRQGRNTEAFF
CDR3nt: TGCGCCAGCAGCTTTAGACAGGGGAGGAACACTGAAGCTTTCTTT

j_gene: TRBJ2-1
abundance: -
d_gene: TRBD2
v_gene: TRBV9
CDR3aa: CASSVLAGVEQFF
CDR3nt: TGTGCCAGCAGCGTACTAGCGGGAGTTGAGCAGTTCTTC

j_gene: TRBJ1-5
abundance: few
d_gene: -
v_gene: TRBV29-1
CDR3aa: CSVQFQGPGPQHF
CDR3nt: TGCAGCGTTCAGTTCCAGGGCCCGGGGCCCCAGCATTTT

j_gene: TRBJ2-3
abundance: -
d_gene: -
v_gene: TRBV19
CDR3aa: CASSTRGYEPPTDTQYF
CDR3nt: TGTGCCAGTAGTACAAGGGGATACGAACCCCCCACAGATACGCAGTATTTT

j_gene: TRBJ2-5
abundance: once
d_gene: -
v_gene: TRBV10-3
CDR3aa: CAISEGGSQETQYF
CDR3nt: TGTGCCATCAGTGAGGGCGGATCTCAGGAGACCCAGTACTTC

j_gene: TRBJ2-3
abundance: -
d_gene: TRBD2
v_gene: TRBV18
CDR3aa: CASSPSDSGSADTQYF
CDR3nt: TGTGCCAGCTCACCATCTGATAGCGGGAGCGCCGATACGCAGTATTTT

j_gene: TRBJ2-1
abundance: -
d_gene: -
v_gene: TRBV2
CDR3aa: CASSEGRVYEQFF
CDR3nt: TGTGCCAGCAGTGAAGGCAGGGTATATGAGCAGTTCTTC

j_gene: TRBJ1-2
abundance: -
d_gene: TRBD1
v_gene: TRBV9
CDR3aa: CASSPGQGPNYGYTF
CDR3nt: TGTGCCAGCAGCCCTGGACAGGGGCCTAACTATGGCTACACCTTC

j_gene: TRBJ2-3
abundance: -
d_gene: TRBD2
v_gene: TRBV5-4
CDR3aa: CASTWGAGWASDTQYF
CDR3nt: TGTGCCAGCACCTGGGGAGCGGGGTGGGCCTCAGATACGCAGTATTTT

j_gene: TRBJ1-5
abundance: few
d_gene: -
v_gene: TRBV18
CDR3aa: CASSPDSINQPQHF
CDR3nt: TGTGCCAGCTCACCAGACAGTATCAATCAGCCCCAGCATTTT

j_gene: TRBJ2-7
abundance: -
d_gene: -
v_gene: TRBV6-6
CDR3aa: CASSLGVYEQYF
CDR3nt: TGTGCCAGCAGTCTGGGGGTCTACGAGCAGTACTTC

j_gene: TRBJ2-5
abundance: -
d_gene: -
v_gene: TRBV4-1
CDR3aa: CASSRGGAMETQYF
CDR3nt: TGCGCCAGCAGCCGGGGGGGGGCTATGGAGACCCAGTACTTC

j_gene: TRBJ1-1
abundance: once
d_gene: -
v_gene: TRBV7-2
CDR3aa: CASSLSGNVAAFF
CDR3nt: TGTGCCAGCAGCTTATCTGGCAACGTAGCGGCTTTCTTT

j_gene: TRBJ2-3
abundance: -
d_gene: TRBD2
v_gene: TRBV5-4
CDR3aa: CASSVIAGGIGDTQYF
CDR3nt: TGTGCCAGCAGCGTGATAGCGGGAGGAATAGGAGATACGCAGTATTTT

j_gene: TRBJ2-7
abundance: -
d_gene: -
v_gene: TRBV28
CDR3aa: CASSPIGQRSREQYF
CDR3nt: TGTGCCAGCAGTCCTATCGGACAGAGGTCAAGGGAGCAGTACTTC

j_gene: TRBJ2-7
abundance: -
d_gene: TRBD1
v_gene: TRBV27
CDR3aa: CASSLGQGISYEQYF
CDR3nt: TGTGCCAGCAGTTTGGGACAGGGGATCTCCTACGAGCAGTACTTC